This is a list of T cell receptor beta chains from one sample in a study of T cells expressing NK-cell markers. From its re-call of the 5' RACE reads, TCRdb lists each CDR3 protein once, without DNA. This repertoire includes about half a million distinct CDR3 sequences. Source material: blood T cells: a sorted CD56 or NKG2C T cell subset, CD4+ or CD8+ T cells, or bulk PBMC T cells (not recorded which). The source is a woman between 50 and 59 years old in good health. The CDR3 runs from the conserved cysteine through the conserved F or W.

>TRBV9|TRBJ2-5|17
CASSVDLAGGQRETQYF
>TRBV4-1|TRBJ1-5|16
CASSQGGTGSNQPQHF
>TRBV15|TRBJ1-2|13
CATSSQSSYGYTF
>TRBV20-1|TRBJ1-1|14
CSAESEAGVTEAFF
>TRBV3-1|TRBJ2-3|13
CASRSSPGDTQYF
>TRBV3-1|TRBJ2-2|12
CASSHGIGELFF
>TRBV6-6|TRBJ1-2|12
CASSPGGSGYTF
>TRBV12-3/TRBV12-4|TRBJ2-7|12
CASSPQSGEQYF
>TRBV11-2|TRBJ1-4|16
CASSLVGDSTNEKLFF
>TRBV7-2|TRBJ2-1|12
CASSFGDPKQFF
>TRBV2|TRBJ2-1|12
CASGTGWEEQFF
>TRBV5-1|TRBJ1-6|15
CASSQQGPSNSPLHF
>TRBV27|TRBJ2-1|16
CASRPKQTSGSSEQFF
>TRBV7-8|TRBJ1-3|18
CASSLANQQGSSGNTIYF
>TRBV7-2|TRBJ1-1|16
CASSLVGRVGDTEAFF
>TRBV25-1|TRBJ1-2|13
CATSWGRGYGYTF
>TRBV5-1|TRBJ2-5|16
CASSRSGTGVGETQYF
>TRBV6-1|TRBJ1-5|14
CASRQEYSNQPQHF
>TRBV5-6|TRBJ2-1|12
CASSLAKEEQFF
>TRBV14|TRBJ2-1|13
CASSRPVPNEQFF
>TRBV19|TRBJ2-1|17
CASSTGLAGVTGNEQFF
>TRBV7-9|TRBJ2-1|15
CASSLSGTSPNEQFF
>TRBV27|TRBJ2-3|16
CASSSFLLAGDDTQYF
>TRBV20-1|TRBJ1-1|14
CSAPVHLEGTEAFF
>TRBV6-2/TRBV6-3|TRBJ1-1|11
CASVMVTEAFF
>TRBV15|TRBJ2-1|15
CATSPQSGRSVEQFF
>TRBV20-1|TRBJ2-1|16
CSASSRRDSPYNEQFF
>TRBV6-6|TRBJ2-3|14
CASSSRTWADTQYF
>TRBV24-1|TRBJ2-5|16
CATSDFGQGNQETQYF
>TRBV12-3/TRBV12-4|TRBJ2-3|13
CASRTGETDTQYF
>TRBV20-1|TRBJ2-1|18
CSAHPPIRVHGSHNEQFF
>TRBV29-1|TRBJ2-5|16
CSVEDTSGSLGETQYF
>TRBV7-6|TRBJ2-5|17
CASSLGGLAGGPETQYF
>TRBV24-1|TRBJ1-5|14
CATSVGRGNQPQHF
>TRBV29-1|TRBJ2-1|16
CSVNILQGSPYNEQFF
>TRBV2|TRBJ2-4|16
CASTPQVRQEKNIQYF
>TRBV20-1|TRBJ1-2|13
CSARGLQGYGYTF
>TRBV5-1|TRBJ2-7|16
CASSPGLAGVGVEQYF
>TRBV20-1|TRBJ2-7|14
CSASAQRQLYEQYF
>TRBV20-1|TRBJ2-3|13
CSASRGFTDTQYF
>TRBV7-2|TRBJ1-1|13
CASSPSWKTEAFF
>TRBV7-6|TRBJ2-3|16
CASSLGAGRVTDTQYF
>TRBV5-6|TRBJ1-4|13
CASSQYLYEKLFF
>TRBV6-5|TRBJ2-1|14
CASSNWGHDNEQFF
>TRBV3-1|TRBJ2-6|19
CASSQDQPGYQHGANVLTF
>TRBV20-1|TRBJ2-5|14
CSAEKTSPQETQYF
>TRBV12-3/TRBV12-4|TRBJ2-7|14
CASRSPAGDYEQYF
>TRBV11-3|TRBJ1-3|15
CASSQVQFSGNTIYF
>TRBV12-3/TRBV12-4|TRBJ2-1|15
CASSFLGTGGNEQFF